Below are 3 T cell receptor beta chains sequenced from a single sample in a study of human T cells and chemical hapten exposure. Whole blood that had not been fractionated was the source of extracted total RNA. TCRdb processed the 5' RACE reads anew with MiXCR; each CDR3 protein has one entry. The sample lists about 140,000 distinct CDR3 sequences, around 4.4% occurring once. These receptors were obtained from a female donor in good health.

This clonotype was observed many times. The chain couples TRBV5-6 to TRBJ1-3, with D uncertain. V lost 1 base and J 1 base, leaving 6 bases between the germline ends. Germline CDR1 is SGHDT and CDR2 is YYEEEE. The CDR3 runs to 14 residues. CDR3 sequence reads: CASSLWGSGNTIYF. CDR3 DNA sequence: TGTGCCAGCAGCTTGTGGGGATCTGGAAACACCATATATTTT.

In this sample, this clonotype turned up many times. This chain connects TRBV20-1 to TRBJ1-1; D remains ambiguous. Germline V gene data show CDR1 as DFQATT and CDR2 as SNEGSKA (reference sequence). This CDR3 has 13 amino acids. With 0 bases removed from V and 0 bases from J, the gap between germline ends came to 5 bases. CDR3 loop: CSARDGLNTEAFF. Here the CDR3 DNA reads TGCAGTGCTAGAGACGGCTTGAACACTGAAGCTTTCTTT.

This clonotype was counted ten times or more. This sequence joins TRBV12-3 or TRBV12-4 and TRBJ2-7; D is unresolved. This CDR3 spans 12 amino acids. V was shortened by 1 base and J by 3 bases, with 4 bases between the two germline ends. This CDR3 reads CASSLVHYEQYF. The CDR3 nucleotides read TGTGCCAGCAGTTTAGTCCACTACGAGCAGTACTTC.